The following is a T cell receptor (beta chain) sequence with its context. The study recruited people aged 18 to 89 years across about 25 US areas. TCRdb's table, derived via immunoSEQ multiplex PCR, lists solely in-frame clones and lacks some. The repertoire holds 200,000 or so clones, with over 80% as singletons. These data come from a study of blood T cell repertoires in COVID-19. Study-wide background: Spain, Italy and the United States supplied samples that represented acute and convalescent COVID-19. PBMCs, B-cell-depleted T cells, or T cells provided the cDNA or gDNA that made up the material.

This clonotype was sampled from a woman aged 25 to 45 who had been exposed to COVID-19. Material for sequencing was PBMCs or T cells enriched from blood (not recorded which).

The DNA for the CDR3 is TGTGCCACCCGAATAGCGATCGCGAATGAGCAGTTCTTC. This translates into CATRIAIANEQFF. The chain has TRBV10-3 and TRBJ2-1; possible D gene TRBD2, 5 bases. The V and J ends lost 10 bases and 7 bases respectively, with 17 bases between them. CDR1 and CDR2 (germline): ENHRY, SYGVKD. This CDR3 is built from 13 residues.